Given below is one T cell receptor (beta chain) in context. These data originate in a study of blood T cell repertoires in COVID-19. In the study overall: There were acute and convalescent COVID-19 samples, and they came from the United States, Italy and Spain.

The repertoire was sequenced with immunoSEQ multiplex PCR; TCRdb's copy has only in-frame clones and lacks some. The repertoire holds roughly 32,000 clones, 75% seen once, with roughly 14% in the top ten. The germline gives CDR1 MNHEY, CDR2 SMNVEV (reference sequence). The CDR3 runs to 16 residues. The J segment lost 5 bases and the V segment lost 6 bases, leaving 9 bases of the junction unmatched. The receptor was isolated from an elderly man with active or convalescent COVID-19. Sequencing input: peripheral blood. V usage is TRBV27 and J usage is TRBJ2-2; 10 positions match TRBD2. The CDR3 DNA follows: TGTGCCAGCAGCGTACTAGCGGGACGTGGGACCGGGGAGCTGTTTTTT. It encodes CASSVLAGRGTGELFF.